Listed below are T cell receptor beta chains from one sample, sequenced in a study of cytomegalovirus exposure and HLA in healthy donors. Repertoires were generated with immunoSEQ multiplex PCR, while TCRdb's copy carries only in-frame clones and drops some. The sample gives around 130,000 clones, around 76% of which show up once; roughly 1.8% is in the top ten. Sequenced sample: PBMCs. These receptors originate from a woman in her forties or fifties in good health and CMV-seronegative. The CDR3 runs from the conserved cysteine through the conserved F or W. The D gene is left open where the match is weak. The size of a clone is reported for some rows only, either as once, few or many, or as a class for expanded clones.

v_call	clone_size	d_call	j_call	cdr3_nt	cdr3_aa
TRBV27	few	-	TRBJ2-2	TGTGCCAGCAGTACAGGGATCAACACCGGGGAGCTGTTTTTT	CASSTGINTGELFF
TRBV18	-	TRBD1	TRBJ2-1	TGTGCCAGCTCACCCAGACAGGGGGCCCACAATGAGCAGTTCTTC	CASSPRQGAHNEQFF
TRBV2	-	-	TRBJ2-2	TGTGCCAGCAATAGGGGCGATGGGGCCGGGGAGCTGTTTTTT	CASNRGDGAGELFF
TRBV6-5	-	TRBD2	TRBJ2-1	TGTGCCAGCAGTTACTCCGGCGGGAGGGGGTTGCGGGAGCAGTTCTTC	CASSYSGGRGLREQFF
TRBV25-1	-	-	TRBJ1-1	TGTGCCAGCAGTGACGGGGTTCTCAACACTGAAGCTTTCTTT	CASSDGVLNTEAFF
TRBV9	-	TRBD2	TRBJ2-1	TGTGCCAGCACCGGCCTCACTAGCGGGAGGGCCATGCACAATGAGCAGTTCTTC	CASTGLTSGRAMHNEQFF
TRBV19	-	-	TRBJ2-7	TGTGCCAGTAGTATAGCAACGGGGGGCATCGGGGCCGAGCAGTACTTC	CASSIATGGIGAEQYF
TRBV11-3	-	-	TRBJ2-1	TGTGCCAGCAGCTTAGAGGGGGGCGGGAGTGGGAATGAGCAGTTCTTC	CASSLEGGGSGNEQFF
TRBV4-2	-	-	TRBJ2-5	TGTGCCAGCAGCCAATCGCCGGGGTCCCAAGAGACCCAGTACTTC	CASSQSPGSQETQYF
TRBV7-2	-	-	TRBJ1-2	TGTGCCAGCAGCTTAGGCAGGCAGAACTATGGCTACACCTTC	CASSLGRQNYGYTF
TRBV19	-	-	TRBJ2-2	TGTGCCAGTAGTATTACTAGGAACACCGGGGAGCTGTTTTTT	CASSITRNTGELFF
TRBV7-8	once	-	TRBJ1-1	TGTGCCAGCAGCTCCGGCCACGGCAGGTCCTCAGAAGCTTTCTTT	CASSSGHGRSSEAFF
TRBV7-9	-	-	TRBJ1-3	TGTGCCAGCAGCTTCATTACAGGTTTGGACGGAAACACCATATATTTT	CASSFITGLDGNTIYF
TRBV7-3	-	-	TRBJ1-2	TGTGCCAGCAGCTTAACTCCGGGCTATGGCTACACCTTC	CASSLTPGYGYTF
TRBV11-3	-	-	TRBJ2-1	TGTGCCAGCAGCTTAGAAGGTGGGAGAGCCTACAATGAGCAGTTCTTC	CASSLEGGRAYNEQFF
TRBV7-3	-	TRBD1	TRBJ1-1	TGTGCCAGCAGAAGGGACAGCAAAAGCGGCACTGAAGCTTTCTTT	CASRRDSKSGTEAFF
TRBV2	-	TRBD1	TRBJ1-1	TGTGCCAGCAGTGTGACAGGGGGGTGGATGAACACTGAAGCTTTCTTT	CASSVTGGWMNTEAFF
TRBV30	-	TRBD1	TRBJ1-2	TGTGCCTGGAGTGTAAGGACAGGGGGGAACTATGGCTACACCTTC	CAWSVRTGGNYGYTF
TRBV7-9	-	TRBD2	TRBJ2-3	TGTGCCACCCCCAAACCGGGAGGAACGCAGTATTTT	CATPKPGGTQYF
TRBV7-6	-	-	TRBJ2-3	TGTGCCAGCAGCTTAAGAGCGGATACGCAGTATTTT	CASSLRADTQYF
TRBV9	-	TRBD2	TRBJ2-1	TGTGCCAGCAGCGTAGGGACTAGCGGGAGTCTTGATGAGCAGTTCTTC	CASSVGTSGSLDEQFF
TRBV29-1	few	-	TRBJ1-2	TGCAGCGTGTACAGCATTAACTATGGCTACACCTTC	CSVYSINYGYTF
TRBV28	few	TRBD1	TRBJ2-7	TGTGCCAGCAGTTCCGACAGGGAGCCCTACGAGCAGTACTTC	CASSSDREPYEQYF
TRBV5-4	-	TRBD1	TRBJ1-2	TGTGCCAGCAGCTTGGGGGACAGGGTCTATGGCTACACCTTC	CASSLGDRVYGYTF
TRBV4-2	-	-	TRBJ2-7	TGTGCCAGCAGCCACGAGAAGGGGGGGAGCGAGCAGTACTTC	CASSHEKGGSEQYF
TRBV19	-	TRBD2	TRBJ2-3	TGTGCCAGTACCAGAGGGACTAGCGGGGGCCCTAGCACAGATACGCAGTATTTT	CASTRGTSGGPSTDTQYF
TRBV27	-	-	TRBJ2-1	TGTGCCAGCAGTATAACGGACAGTGCTAGCGGCTCCTACAATGAGCAGTTCTTC	CASSITDSASGSYNEQFF
TRBV28	-	-	TRBJ1-1	TGTGCCAGCAGCCTTACAGGGAACACTGAAGCTTTCTTT	CASSLTGNTEAFF
TRBV4-1	-	TRBD2	TRBJ2-1	TGCGCCAGCAGCCGACCGGGACTAGCGGGATCTTATCAGCAGTTCTTC	CASSRPGLAGSYQQFF
TRBV6-1	-	TRBD2	TRBJ2-1	TGTGCCAGCAGTGAAAGGCTACTAGCGGGACAGAATGAGCAGTTCTTC	CASSERLLAGQNEQFF
TRBV5-1	-	TRBD1	TRBJ1-5	TGCGCCAGCAGCTTGGGTGGGACAGGGCCGCAGCCCCAGAATTTT	CASSLGGTGPQPQNF
TRBV30	-	TRBD2	TRBJ2-5	TGTGCCTGGACTAGCGGGAGAAGGCAAGAGACCCAGTACTTC	CAWTSGRRQETQYF
TRBV4-1	-	-	TRBJ2-7	TGCGCCAGCAGGAAGATCGGGGGTACCTACGAGCAGTACTTC	CASRKIGGTYEQYF
TRBV19	-	TRBD1	TRBJ2-2	TGTGCCAGTACCGTCGCTCAGGGGGCCGGGGAGCTGTTTTTT	CASTVAQGAGELFF
TRBV5-4	-	TRBD1	TRBJ1-2	TGTGCCAGCAGCTTGGCCAGACAGGGGTATGGCTACACCTTC	CASSLARQGYGYTF
TRBV6-1	-	-	TRBJ2-7	TGTGCCAGCAGTGAAGACAGGAGGACAGAGTACTTC	CASSEDRRTEYF
TRBV10-3	few	TRBD2	TRBJ2-3	TGTGCCACCCGAACGGGGGGGTACACAGATACGCAGTATTTT	CATRTGGYTDTQYF
TRBV5-1	-	TRBD1	TRBJ1-5	TGCGCCAGCAGCTTGGGGGACAGGGGCGATCAGCCCCAGCATTTT	CASSLGDRGDQPQHF
TRBV4-3	-	TRBD2	TRBJ2-1	TGCGCCAGCAGCCAAGCTAGCGGGAGGGCATCATACAATGAGCAGTTCTTC	CASSQASGRASYNEQFF
TRBV7-7	once	-	TRBJ1-2	TGTGCTAGCAGCTTTAGGGACACCCCTAACTATGGCTACACCTTC	CASSFRDTPNYGYTF
TRBV2	-	-	TRBJ2-6	TGTGCCAGCAAGCTAGCCCACTCTGGGGCCAACGTCCTGACTTTC	CASKLAHSGANVLTF
TRBV13	-	-	TRBJ2-1	TGTGCCAGCAGTCCCCGGGGGGCAAGCTCCTACAATGAGCAGTTCTTC	CASSPRGASSYNEQFF
TRBV7-2	-	-	TRBJ2-1	TGTGCCAGCCGTAGAGGCAATGAGCAGTTCTTC	CASRRGNEQFF
TRBV27	few	TRBD1	TRBJ2-7	TGTGCCAGCCGGGACAGGACCTACGAGCAGTACTTC	CASRDRTYEQYF
TRBV4-1	-	-	TRBJ2-2	TGCGCCAGCAGCCAAACGGGTGGGGAGCTGTTTTTT	CASSQTGGELFF
TRBV27	-	-	TRBJ1-2	TGTGCCAGCAGTTTATCAGCTGGCGTGAGGGGCTACACCTTC	CASSLSAGVRGYTF
TRBV4-3	-	TRBD2	TRBJ2-7	TGCGCCAGCAGCCCCGGGACTAGCATGTACGAGCAGTACTTC	CASSPGTSMYEQYF
TRBV28	-	-	TRBJ2-7	TGTGCCAGCAGTGAGTCAGCGATCTCGAACTACGAGCAGTACTTC	CASSESAISNYEQYF
TRBV2	-	TRBD1	TRBJ2-3	TGTGCCAGCAGCTACAGGGGGCCTGGCACAGATACGCAGTATTTT	CASSYRGPGTDTQYF
TRBV4-1	-	TRBD2	TRBJ2-1	TGCGCCAGCAGCCAAGATTCCAGCGGGAGGTGGGATGAGCAGTTCTTC	CASSQDSSGRWDEQFF
TRBV4-2	-	TRBD1	TRBJ1-1	TGTGCCAGCAGCTACAGCGGGACAGGGCCCACTGAAGCTTTCTTT	CASSYSGTGPTEAFF
TRBV4-3	-	TRBD2	TRBJ2-1	TGCGCCAGCAGCCGAACCGGGACTAGCGCAGACAATGAGCAGTTCTTC	CASSRTGTSADNEQFF
TRBV19	few	-	TRBJ2-5	TGTGCCAGTAGTATTATGGAGACCCAGTACTTC	CASSIMETQYF
TRBV18	-	-	TRBJ1-5	TGTGCCAGCTCACCAGGGGGCGGCAATCAGCCCCAGAATTTT	CASSPGGGNQPQNF
TRBV5-1	-	-	TRBJ1-1	TGCGCCAGCAGCTTGCAGGCTGCCACTGAAGCTTTCTTT	CASSLQAATEAFF
TRBV28	few	-	TRBJ2-7	TGTGCCAGCACCCCCACCGAAGGGGGACCTAACGAGCAGTACTTC	CASTPTEGGPNEQYF
TRBV27	-	TRBD1	TRBJ2-7	TGTGCCAGCAGTTTAGTGGGACAGGGGAGCTACGAGCAGTACTTC	CASSLVGQGSYEQYF
TRBV7-3	-	-	TRBJ2-1	TGTGCCAGCAGCGACGGGTGGAATGAGCAGTTCTTC	CASSDGWNEQFF
TRBV28	-	TRBD1	TRBJ1-2	TGTGCCAGCAGTTTATCGGGACAGGGTTATGGCTACACCTTC	CASSLSGQGYGYTF
TRBV5-1	few	-	TRBJ2-2	TGCGCCAGCAGCTTGGCAGCACCAGGGCGTACCTACACCGGGGAGCTGTTTTTT	CASSLAAPGRTYTGELFF